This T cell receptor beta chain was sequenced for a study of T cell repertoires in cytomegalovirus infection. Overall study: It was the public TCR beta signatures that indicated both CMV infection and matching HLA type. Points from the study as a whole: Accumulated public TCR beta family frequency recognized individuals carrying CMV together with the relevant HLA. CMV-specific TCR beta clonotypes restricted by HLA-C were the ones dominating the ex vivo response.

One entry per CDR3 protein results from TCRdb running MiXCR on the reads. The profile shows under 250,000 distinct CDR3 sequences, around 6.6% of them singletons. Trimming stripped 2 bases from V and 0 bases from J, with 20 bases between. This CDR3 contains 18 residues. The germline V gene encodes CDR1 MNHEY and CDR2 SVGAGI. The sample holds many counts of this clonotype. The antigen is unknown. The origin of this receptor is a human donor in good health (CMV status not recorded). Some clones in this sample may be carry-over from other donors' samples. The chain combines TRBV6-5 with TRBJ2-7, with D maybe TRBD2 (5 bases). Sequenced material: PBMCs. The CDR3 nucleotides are TGTGCCAGCAGTTACCGTGGGAGAGGAGCGGCATCCTCCTACGAGCAGTACTTC. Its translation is CASSYRGRGAASSYEQYF.